This T cell receptor (beta chain) was sequenced in a study of cytomegalovirus exposure and HLA in healthy donors. The CDR3 runs to 12 residues. V lost 4 bases and J lost 7; bases outside the gene matches: 6. CDR1 is GTSNPN and CDR2 is SVGIG in the germline V gene (reference sequence). The PCR made use of 60 Vbeta and 13 Jbeta primers. TCRdb's copy holds only in-frame clones and misses some; the assay was immunoSEQ multiplex PCR. The data show some 130,000 clones, roughly 77% seen once. A note on this clone: Its antigen is still unknown.

Study-wide results and limits: TCR beta chains associated with HLA were, in a later analysis, more clonally expanded than equally common others.

The chain joins TRBV30 to TRBJ2-5; 7 nucleotides agree with TRBD2. The sequence was collected from a female donor in good health and CMV-seronegative. Material for sequencing was PBMCs. This CDR3 is CAWITGRGTQYF. CDR3 nucleotides: TGTGCCTGGATCACGGGGAGGGGGACCCAGTACTTC.